This entry lists 30 T cell receptor beta chains sequenced from one sample in a study of CD8+CD57+ T cells in acquired aplastic anemia. Whoever was chosen for sequencing had shown CD8+CD57+ cell expansion by flow cytometry. The study profiled TCR beta VDJ and CDR3 using genomic DNA as template. One entry per CDR3 protein results from TCRdb running MiXCR on the reads. The table shows roughly 170,000 distinct CDR3 sequences, with 48% occurring only once. The source material was sorted CD4+, CD8+, or CD8+CD57+ T cells (not recorded which) from PBMCs. The source is a human donor with aplastic anemia.

This clonotype appeared a single time. V and J are TRBV9 and TRBJ1-5, with TRBD1 matching 7 bases. CDR1 and CDR2 (germline): SGDLS, YYNGEE. The CDR3 runs to 14 residues. Trimming removed 0 bases from V and 11 bases from J; junction bases left unmatched: 8. CDR3 in DNA: TGTGCCAGCAGCGTAGAAGGGGGCAATTCGGCCCAGCATTTT. This translates into CASSVEGGNSAQHF. Full variable domain (outside the CDR3, taken from reference TRBV9 and TRBJ1-5): DSGVTQTPKHLITATGQRVTLRCSPRSGDLSVYWYQQSLDQGLQFLIQYYNGEERAKGNILERFSAQQFPDLHSELNLSSLELGDSALYFCASSVEGGNSAQHFGDGTRLSIL.

V gene TRBV11-2 combines with J gene TRBJ2-1; D gene unclear. From germline, CDR1 is SGHAT and CDR2 FQNNGV. This CDR3 spans 12 amino acids. V was shortened by 4 bases and J by 9 bases, with 10 bases between the two germline ends. The CDR3 nucleotides read TGTGCCAGCAGCTCTTCTCTGGGTGAGCAGTTCTTC. It codes for CASSSSLGEQFF.

Ten or more counts support this clonotype. The V call is TRBV6-5, the J call TRBJ2-2; 13 positions match TRBD2. The CDR3 spans 15 residues. Unmatched junction bases numbered 1, after V lost 4 bases and J lost 5 bases. Germline assignment: CDR1 MNHEY and CDR2 SVGAGI. The CDR3 spells CASSSGLAGTGELFF. The CDR3 DNA is TGTGCCAGCAGTTCGGGACTAGCGGGGACCGGGGAGCTGTTTTTT.

The chain joins TRBV5-1 to TRBJ2-3; no firm D call. Trimming took 3 bases from V and 4 from J, leaving 6 bases between them. Germline lookup yields CDR1 SGHRS and CDR2 YFSETQ. The CDR3 covers 12 residues. The CDR3 DNA reads TGCGCCAGCAGCTCGCCATCAGATACGCAGTATTTT. Its translation: CASSSPSDTQYF.

Remarks on this clonotype: This may be a read error, as it is one base from a much larger clone. This chain joins TRBV2 and TRBJ1-1; 11 nucleotides agree with TRBD1. Trimming removed 8 bases from V and 4 bases from J; junction bases left unmatched: 12. Germline CDR1 reads SNHLY; CDR2 reads FYNNEI. The CDR3 has 16 amino acids. In DNA, the CDR3 is TGTGCCAGCGGAGCAAATCGGGGGACAGGGGGCACTGAAGCTTTCTTT. This encodes CASGANRGTGGTEAFF.

This rearrangement joins TRBV7-9 to TRBJ2-2; D is perhaps TRBD1 (5 bases). CDR3 length: 15 amino acids. In germline, CDR1 is SEHNR, CDR2 FQNEAQ (reference sequence). Trimming removed 5 bases from V and 7 bases from J, with 17 bases in between. The CDR3 is CASSVGGRADGELFF. CDR3 sequence (DNA): TGTGCCAGCAGCGTAGGTGGCAGGGCTGACGGGGAGCTGTTTTTT.

The V call is TRBV20-1, the J call TRBJ2-3, with 13 bases lining up with TRBD2. The CDR3 consists of 13 residues. The trim removed 2 bases at V and 8 bases at J, leaving 1 base unmatched. Germline assignment: CDR1 DFQATT and CDR2 SNEGSKA (reference sequence). The CDR3 is CSARWTSGGTQYF. In DNA, the CDR3 is TGCAGTGCTAGATGGACTAGCGGGGGTACGCAGTATTTT.

The chain uses TRBV10-2 and TRBJ1-2, with D possibly TRBD1 on 6 matching bases. The CDR3 is 14 residues long. The V gene's germline CDR1 is WSHSY and CDR2 SAAADI. The V gene lost 8 bases and the J gene lost 0 bases, with 13 bases spanning the gap. The CDR3 is CASPRGGSNYGYTF. The CDR3 region has the DNA TGCGCCAGCCCCCGGGGGGGCTCTAACTATGGCTACACCTTC.

This chain connects TRBV20-1 to TRBJ1-1, with a tentative D call TRBD1 (5 bases). Germline CDR1 reads DFQATT; CDR2 reads SNEGSKA (reference sequence). The length of the CDR3 is 12 residues. V lost 0 bases to trimming and J lost 7 bases, with 9 bases between them. This CDR3 is CSARDGDGEAFF. CDR3 nucleotides: TGCAGTGCTAGAGATGGGGACGGTGAAGCTTTCTTT.

Regarding this clonotype: Sequence at one end of the junction differs from germline and may be a read error. This sequence joins TRBV19 and TRBJ2-7, with D possibly called TRBD1 or TRBD2 (6 bases each). Germline V CDR1 and CDR2: LNHDA, SQIVND (reference sequence). CDR3 size: 13 residues. The CDR3: CASNKGGPYERHF. DNA of the CDR3: TGTGCCAGTAATAAGGGGGGACCCTACGAGCGGCACTTC.

This clonotype was seen only a few times. The chain is built from TRBV2 and TRBJ2-2; D possibly corresponds to TRBD2 (6 bases). V was shortened by 6 bases and J by 7 bases, with 15 bases between the two germline ends. The CDR3 is 14 amino acids. Germline CDR1 is SNHLY and CDR2 is FYNNEI. The CDR3 spells CASSLKRRGGELFF. The CDR3 bases are TGTGCCAGCAGCCTCAAGCGGCGGGGCGGGGAGCTGTTTTTT.

In DNA, the CDR3 is TGTGCCAGCAGTGAAGGGCAGGTGGGAGAGACCCAGTACTTC. Its protein product is CASSEGQVGETQYF. The chain joins TRBV2 to TRBJ2-5; D remains unclear. In germline, CDR1 is SNHLY, CDR2 FYNNEI. V was trimmed by 1 base and J by 4 bases, leaving 10 bases between them. The CDR3 runs to 14 residues.

This chain connects TRBV28 to TRBJ1-4; D ambiguous. V was shortened by 2 bases and J by 8 bases, with 3 bases between the two germline ends. Looked up from germline, CDR1 is MDHEN and CDR2 is SYDVKM. This CDR3 has 11 residues. The CDR3 reads CASSLIEKLFF. The DNA of the CDR3 is TGTGCCAGCAGTTTAATCGAAAAACTGTTTTTT.

This chain connects TRBV20-1 to TRBJ1-5, with a weak D call TRBD1 (5 bases). The CDR3 loop spans 13 amino acids. V was cut by 6 bases and J by 12 bases, with 21 bases left in between. Germline CDR1 reads DFQATT; CDR2 reads SNEGSKA (reference sequence). The chain's CDR3 is CSATGQGGAGQHF. CDR3 nucleotide sequence: TGCAGTGCCACAGGACAAGGTGGGGCCGGCCAGCATTTT.

In nucleotides, the CDR3 is TGTGCCAGCAGTTACTCGTGGACAGGGGGCTCCGAGCAGTACTTC. Its translation is CASSYSWTGGSEQYF. The rearrangement links TRBV6-5 to TRBJ2-7; 11 positions match TRBD1. Germline V lookup: CDR1 MNHEY, CDR2 SVGAGI. The ends lost 0 bases at V and 6 bases at J; junction bases unmatched: 4. CDR3 length equals 15 residues.

This clonotype was picked up many times. The chain has TRBV2 and TRBJ2-5; maybe TRBD1 (6 bases). Germline CDR1 is SNHLY and CDR2 is FYNNEI. CDR3 length: 15 residues. Trimming left V 3 bases short and J 5 bases short, with 16 bases between. This CDR3 reads CASSDKGRGWETQYF. In DNA form, the CDR3 reads TGTGCCAGCAGTGATAAGGGCAGGGGCTGGGAGACCCAGTACTTC.

This clonotype came up many times. The V gene is TRBV6-5, the J gene TRBJ1-3; D is unclear. The length of the CDR3 is 16 residues. The V and J ends lost 2 bases and 3 bases respectively, with 14 bases between them. Germline lookup yields CDR1 MNHEY and CDR2 SVGAGI. The CDR3 is CASSYRGSALGNTIYF. For the CDR3, the DNA is TGTGCCAGCAGTTACCGTGGCTCGGCACTTGGAAACACCATATATTTT.

The chain joins TRBV25-1 to TRBJ1-3, with D possibly being TRBD1 (5 bases). Trimming cost V 2 bases and J 9 bases, with 14 bases left between them. The CDR3 spans 14 residues. The germline V gene has CDR1 MGHDK and CDR2 SYGVNS. This CDR3 reads CASSETGTLPTIYF. CDR3 coding DNA: TGTGCCAGCAGTGAAACCGGGACCCTACCCACCATATATTTT. Supplemented by reference TRBV25-1 and TRBJ1-3, the full variable domain reads EADIYQTPRYLVIGTGKKITLECSQTMGHDKMYWYQQDPGMELHLIHYSYGVNSTEKGDLSSESTVSRIRTEHFPLTLESARPSHTSQYLCASSETGTLPTIYFGEGSWLTVV.

V usage is TRBV7-3 and J usage is TRBJ2-3, with TRBD2 identical over 12 bases. Germline loops: CDR1 SGHTA, CDR2 FQGTGA. This CDR3 is 16 amino acids long. Trimming took 5 bases from V and 2 from J; bases not matched to a gene: 5. CDR3 protein: CASSGLAGKLTDTQYF. CDR3 sequence (DNA): TGTGCCAGCAGCGGACTAGCGGGGAAACTCACAGATACGCAGTATTTT. Supplemented by reference TRBV7-3 and TRBJ2-3, the full variable domain reads GAGVSQTPSNKVTEKGKYVELRCDPISGHTALYWYRQSLGQGPEFLIYFQGTGAADDSGLPNDRFFAVRPEGSVSTLKIQRTERGDSAVYLCASSGLAGKLTDTQYFGPGTRLTVL.

The V gene is TRBV18, the J gene TRBJ1-1, with 12 bases that match TRBD1. The ends lost 3 bases at V and 11 bases at J; junction bases unmatched: 13. The CDR3 runs to 16 residues. In germline, CDR1 is KGHSH, CDR2 LQKENI. In nucleotides, the CDR3 is TGTGCCAGCTCACCGCTAGGGCCGGGACAGGGGGCTGGCGCTTTCTTT. Translated, it gives CASSPLGPGQGAGAFF.

The table lists this clonotype with a few counts. The rearrangement uses TRBV19 and TRBJ1-2, with D hard to call. The CDR3 covers 15 residues. V lost 3 bases and J lost 5, with 16 bases in between. The germline CDR1 and CDR2 sequences are LNHDA and SQIVND (reference sequence). The CDR3 loop reads CASSIGVGSGYGYTF. In DNA, the CDR3 is TGTGCCAGTAGTATCGGTGTTGGGAGTGGGTATGGCTACACCTTC. The full variable domain, completed using reference TRBV19 and TRBJ1-2, is DGGITQSPKYLFRKEGQNVTLSCEQNLNHDAMYWYRQDPGQGLRLIYYSQIVNDFQKGDIAEGYSVSREKKESFPLTVTSAQKNPTAFYLCASSIGVGSGYGYTFGSGTRLTVV.

This clonotype was seen only a few times. V usage is TRBV10-2 and J usage is TRBJ2-3, with 11 bases aligning to TRBD2. CDR3 length: 14 residues. The germline CDR1 and CDR2 sequences are WSHSY and SAAADI. V was clipped by 8 bases and J by 2 bases; unmatched bases: 3. The CDR3 coding sequence is TGCGCCAGCGGGGGACTAGCGGTCACAGATACGCAGTATTTT. This codes for CASGGLAVTDTQYF.

This clonotype was seen a few times. The chain has TRBV2 and TRBJ2-1; D is undetermined. The V gene lost 1 base and the J gene lost 9 bases, with 7 bases spanning the gap. Germline CDR1 is SNHLY and CDR2 is FYNNEI. This CDR3 is 12 amino acids long. The CDR3 bases are TGTGCCAGCAGTGAAGAAGGAGTTGAGCAGTTCTTC. This gives the protein CASSEEGVEQFF.

This clonotype has at least ten counts. V gene TRBV3-1 combines with J gene TRBJ1-1; unclear D gene. The V and J ends lost 4 bases and 6 bases respectively, with 9 bases between them. Germline loops: CDR1 LGHDT, CDR2 YNNKEL (reference sequence). CDR3 size: 12 residues. CDR3 DNA sequence: TGTGCCAGCAGCCGAGGGTACGCTGAAGCTTTCTTT. Its protein is CASSRGYAEAFF.

V usage is TRBV24-1 and J usage is TRBJ2-5; no firm D call. The germline gives CDR1 KGHDR, CDR2 SFDVKD. V was trimmed by 7 bases and J by 5 bases, leaving 7 bases between them. The CDR3 is 11 amino acids. The CDR3 protein is CATSSRETQYF. The DNA for the CDR3 is TGTGCCACCAGCAGCCGGGAGACCCAGTACTTC.

Ten or more counts support this clonotype. This chain uses TRBV7-2 with TRBJ2-3; TRBD2 might be the D (6 bases). This CDR3 is 12 amino acids long. Germline loops: CDR1 SGHTA, CDR2 FQGNSA. The V and J ends lost 4 bases and 5 bases respectively, with 7 bases between them. The CDR3 sequence: CASSWRGDTQYF. As DNA, the CDR3 is TGTGCCAGCAGCTGGCGGGGAGATACGCAGTATTTT.

This chain joins TRBV19 and TRBJ2-7; D might be TRBD1 (6 bases). In germline, CDR1 is LNHDA, CDR2 SQIVND (reference sequence). Trimming took 3 bases from V and 4 from J, leaving 10 bases between them. The CDR3 is 13 amino acids. CDR3 DNA: TGTGCCAGTAGTATGAGGCAGGGGTACGAGCAGTACTTC. Translated, it gives CASSMRQGYEQYF.

The V gene is TRBV7-7, the J gene TRBJ2-1; D not resolved. The CDR3 runs to 14 residues. The germline V gene encodes CDR1 SSHAT and CDR2 FNYEAQ (reference sequence). The germline V and J ends were trimmed by 3 bases and 6 bases, with 12 bases remaining between them. The CDR3 protein is CASSLGAYGNEQFF. As DNA, the CDR3 is TGTGCCAGCAGCTTGGGCGCCTATGGCAATGAGCAGTTCTTC.

With regard to this clonotype: Since a much larger clone is just one base distant, this may be a read error. The V and J genes are TRBV12-3 or TRBV12-4 and TRBJ2-3, with TRBD1 as a possible D gene (6 bases). V was trimmed by 8 bases and J by 12 bases, leaving 15 bases between them. This CDR3 is built from 11 residues. CDR3 nucleotide sequence: TGTGCCAGCGCCACAGGGCTCACACAGTATTTT. As protein: CASATGLTQYF.

This clonotype occurred many times. The chain uses TRBV3-1 and TRBJ1-1; a possible D gene is TRBD1 (5 bases). V lost 1 base, J lost 5 bases, and 17 bases lay in between. CDR1 is LGHDT and CDR2 is YNNKEL in the germline V gene (reference sequence). The CDR3 covers 16 residues. The DNA of the CDR3 is TGTGCCAGCAGCCAAGGACGAGGGGCCATGGGGACTGAAGCTTTCTTT. Translating it yields CASSQGRGAMGTEAFF.